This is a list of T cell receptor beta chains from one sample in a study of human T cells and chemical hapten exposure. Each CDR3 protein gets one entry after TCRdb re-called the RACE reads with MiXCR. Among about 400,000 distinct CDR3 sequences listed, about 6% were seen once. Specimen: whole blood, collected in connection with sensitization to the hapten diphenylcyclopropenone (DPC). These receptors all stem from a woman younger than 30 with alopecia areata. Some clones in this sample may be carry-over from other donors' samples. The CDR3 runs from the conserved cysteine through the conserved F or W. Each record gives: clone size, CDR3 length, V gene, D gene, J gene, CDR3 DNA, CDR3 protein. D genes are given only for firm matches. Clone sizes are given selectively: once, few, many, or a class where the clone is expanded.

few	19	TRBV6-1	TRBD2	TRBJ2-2	TGTGCCAGCAGTCGCGATCTAGCGGGGGACCTTTCGAACACCGGGGAGCTGTTTTTT	CASSRDLAGDLSNTGELFF
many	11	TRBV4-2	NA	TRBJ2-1	TGTGCCAGCAGCCAAGATAATGAGCAGTTCTTC	CASSQDNEQFF
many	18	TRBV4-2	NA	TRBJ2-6	TGTGCCAGCAGCCAAGACTCGCTTGCCGCTTCTGGGGCCAACGTCCTGACTTTC	CASSQDSLAASGANVLTF
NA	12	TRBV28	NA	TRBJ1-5	TGTGCCAGCAGTTTGCCTCGCCGACCCCAGCATTTT	CASSLPRRPQHF
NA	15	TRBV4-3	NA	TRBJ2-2	TGCGCCAGCAGCCCCGAACGAGGGAACACCGGGGAGCTGTTTTTT	CASSPERGNTGELFF
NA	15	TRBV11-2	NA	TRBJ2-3	TGTGCCAGCAGCTTAGAGGGGCTCGACACAGATACGCAGTATTTT	CASSLEGLDTDTQYF
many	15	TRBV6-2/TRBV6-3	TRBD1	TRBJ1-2	TGTGCCAGCAGTGACACAGGGGGCGCTGCTTATGGCTACACCTTC	CASSDTGGAAYGYTF
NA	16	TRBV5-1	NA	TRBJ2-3	TGCGCCAGCAGCTTTGGGGGGGCGCCACGCACAGATACGCAGTATTTT	CASSFGGAPRTDTQYF
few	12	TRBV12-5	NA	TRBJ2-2	TGTGCTAGTGCTTATCCCACCGGGGAGCTGTTTTTT	CASAYPTGELFF
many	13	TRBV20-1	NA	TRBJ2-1	TGCAGTGCTCGAGGGGGGGCTGGGAATGAGCAGTTCTTC	CSARGGAGNEQFF
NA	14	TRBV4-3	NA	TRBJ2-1	TGCGCCAGCAGCCCGAGAGGGAGAGGGAGGGAGCAGTTCTTC	CASSPRGRGREQFF
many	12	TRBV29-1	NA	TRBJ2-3	TGCAGCGCCGAGCGGAGCACAGATACGCAGTATTTT	CSAERSTDTQYF
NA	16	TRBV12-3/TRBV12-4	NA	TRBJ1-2	TGTGCCAGCAGTTTTGACCGCGACAGCCGATCTTATGGCTACTCCTTC	CASSFDRDSRSYGYSF
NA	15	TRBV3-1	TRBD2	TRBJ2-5	TGTGCCAGCAGCCAAGATCTGGGGGGGACGGAGACCCAGTACTTC	CASSQDLGGTETQYF
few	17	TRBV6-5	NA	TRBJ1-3	TGTGCCAGCAGTTACCCATGTGGGGCTAGACCCGAGAACACCATATATTTT	CASSYPCGARPENTIYF
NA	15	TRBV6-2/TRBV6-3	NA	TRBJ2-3	TGTGCCAGCAGCGAGACAGGGAGGCTCGCAGATACGCAGTATTTT	CASSETGRLADTQYF
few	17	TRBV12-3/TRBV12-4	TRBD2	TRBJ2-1	TGTGCCAGCAGGGCCCGACTGCGGGGGGGCTCCTACAATGAGCAGTTCTTC	CASRARLRGGSYNEQFF
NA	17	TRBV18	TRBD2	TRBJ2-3	TGTGCCAGCTCACCTAGAGCGGGGGGACCAAGCACAGATACGCAGTATTTT	CASSPRAGGPSTDTQYF
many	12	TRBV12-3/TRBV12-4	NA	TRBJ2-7	TGTGCCAGCAGTTCCGGACAGTACGAGCAGTACTTC	CASSSGQYEQYF
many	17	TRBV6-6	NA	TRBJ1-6	TGTGCCAGCAGTTACTCGATGAGGGCCTCCTATAATTCACCCCTCCACTTT	CASSYSMRASYNSPLHF
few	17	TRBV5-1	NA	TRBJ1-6	TGCGCCAGCAGCTTGAACGGCGGCAGCTCCTATAATTCACCCCTCCACTTT	CASSLNGGSSYNSPLHF
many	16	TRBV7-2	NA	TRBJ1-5	TGTGCCAGCAGCTCAGCCGGAAGGAACGGCAATCAGCCCCAGCATTTT	CASSSAGRNGNQPQHF
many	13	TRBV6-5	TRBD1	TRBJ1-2	TGTGCCAGCAGTGACAGGGACACTTATGGCTACACCTTC	CASSDRDTYGYTF
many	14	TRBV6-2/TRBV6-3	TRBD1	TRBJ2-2	TGTGCCAGCAGCTTTGGGACAGCCACCGGGGAGCTGTTTTTT	CASSFGTATGELFF
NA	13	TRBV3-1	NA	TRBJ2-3	TGTGCCAGCAGCCAAGTGGGGGAAGATACGCAGTATTTT	CASSQVGEDTQYF
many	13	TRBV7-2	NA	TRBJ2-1	TGTGCCAGCAGCTTAGCGGGGCTCAATGAGCAGTTCTTC	CASSLAGLNEQFF
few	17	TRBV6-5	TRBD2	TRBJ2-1	TGTGCCAGCAGTTACATCAACCCTAGCGGGGTCATCGATGAGCAGTTCTTC	CASSYINPSGVIDEQFF
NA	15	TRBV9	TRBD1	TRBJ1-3	TGTGCCAGCAGCGCGGAGGGGGCCCCTGGAAACACCATATATTTT	CASSAEGAPGNTIYF
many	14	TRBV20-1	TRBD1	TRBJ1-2	TGCAGTGCTAGATCTGGACAGGGCAACTATGGCTACACCTTC	CSARSGQGNYGYTF
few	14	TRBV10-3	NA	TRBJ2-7	TGTGCCATCAGTGAGTCAACAAATTCCTACGAGCAGTACTTC	CAISESTNSYEQYF
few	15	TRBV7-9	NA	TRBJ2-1	TGTGCCAGCAGCGCACGCGGGGACTCTCACAATGAGCAGTTCTTC	CASSARGDSHNEQFF
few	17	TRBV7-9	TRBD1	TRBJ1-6	TGTGCCAGCAGCTTAGGGTCTGGACAGGCCTATAATTCACCCCTCCACTTT	CASSLGSGQAYNSPLHF
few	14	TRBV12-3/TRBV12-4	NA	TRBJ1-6	TGTGCCAGCGGAGACAGCTCCTATAATTCACCCCTCCACTTT	CASGDSSYNSPLHF
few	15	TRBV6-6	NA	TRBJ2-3	TGTGCCAGCTCCTCGTTAGCGGTGCCCACAGATACGCAGTATTTT	CASSSLAVPTDTQYF
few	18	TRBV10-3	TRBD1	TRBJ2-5	TGTGCCATCAGTGAGTCCGCGGACAGGCGACAACCTCAAGAGACCCAGTACTTC	CAISESADRRQPQETQYF
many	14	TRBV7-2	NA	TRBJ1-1	TGTGCCAGCAGCTTAGGGATGACGAACACTGAAGCTTTCTTT	CASSLGMTNTEAFF
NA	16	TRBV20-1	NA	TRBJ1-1	TGCAGTGCTAGAAAGCGGGGAGCTGTCCCGGGCACTGAAGCTTTCTTT	CSARKRGAVPGTEAFF
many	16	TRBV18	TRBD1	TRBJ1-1	TGTGCCAGCTCACCTCAGGGGGGGTCCTTGAACACTGAAGCTTTCTTT	CASSPQGGSLNTEAFF
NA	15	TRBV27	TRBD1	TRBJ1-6	TGTGCCAGCAGTTCCCTGGCAGGGGGCAAATCACCCCTCCACTTT	CASSSLAGGKSPLHF
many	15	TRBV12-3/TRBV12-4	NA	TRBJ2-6	TGTGCCAGCAGTCCCCCGGCAGGGCCTCCGGGCGTCCTGACTTTC	CASSPPAGPPGVLTF
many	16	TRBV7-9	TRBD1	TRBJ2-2	TGTGCCAGCAGCCCCGACAGGGCTTGGACCACCGGGGAGCTGTTTTTT	CASSPDRAWTTGELFF
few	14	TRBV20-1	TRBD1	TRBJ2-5	TGCAGTCTGACAGGGGGCGCAGGAGGGGAGACCCAGTACTTC	CSLTGGAGGETQYF
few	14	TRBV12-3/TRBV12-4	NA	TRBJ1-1	TGTGCCAGCACCTCAATGGGGGGACTTGCAGAAGCTTTCTTT	CASTSMGGLAEAFF
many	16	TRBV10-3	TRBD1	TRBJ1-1	TGTGCCATCAGTGAGCCTGGTTCCGGGACAGGGGGCTACGCTTTCTTT	CAISEPGSGTGGYAFF
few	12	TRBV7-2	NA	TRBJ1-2	TGTGCCAGCAGCCCGGCCGGACAGGGCTACACCTTC	CASSPAGQGYTF
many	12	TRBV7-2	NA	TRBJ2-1	TGTGCCAGCAGCTTCGCGTGGGATGAGCAGTTCTTC	CASSFAWDEQFF
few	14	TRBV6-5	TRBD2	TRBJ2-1	TGTGCCAGCTCGCTAGCGGGGGGTACCAATGAGCAGTTCTTC	CASSLAGGTNEQFF
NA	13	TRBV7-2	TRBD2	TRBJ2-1	TGTGCCAGCAGCTCTAGCGGAAAAAATGAGCAGTTCTTC	CASSSSGKNEQFF
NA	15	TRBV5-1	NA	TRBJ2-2	TGCGCCAGCAGCTTGAACTTGCCGAACACCGGGGAGCTGTTTTTT	CASSLNLPNTGELFF
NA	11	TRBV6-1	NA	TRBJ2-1	TGTGCCAGCAGGGACATCGACCGGCAGTTCTTC	CASRDIDRQFF
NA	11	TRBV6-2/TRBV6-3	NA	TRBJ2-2	TGTGCCAGCAGTGGAGCCGGGGAGCTGTTTTTT	CASSGAGELFF